The next 26 T cell receptor beta chains were all read from a single sample in a study of T cell changes during pregnancy in multiple sclerosis. Produced via immunoSEQ multiplex PCR; TCRdb's table is partial and in-frame only. The top ten hold around 0.75% of the sample, which has about 79,000 clones, over 85% seen once. The specimen was peripheral blood, collected in the second trimester of pregnancy. Receptors originate from a female donor in good health, enrolled as a control in a pregnancy study.

The chain employs TRBV6-5 and TRBJ1-2; unclear D gene. Germline values: CDR1 MNHEY, CDR2 SVGAGI. V lost 5 bases and J 8 bases, leaving 15 bases between the germline ends. The CDR3 has 13 amino acids. The CDR3 reads CASSEPGLGGYTF. Written as DNA, the CDR3 is TGTGCCAGCAGTGAACCGGGTTTAGGAGGCTACACCTTC.

The chain recombines TRBV9 with TRBJ2-5; 10 nucleotides align to TRBD2. The germline V gene encodes CDR1 SGDLS and CDR2 YYNGEE. Losses at the gene ends were 1 base for V and 5 bases for J; bases not matched to a gene: 11. The CDR3 is made up of 17 amino acids. The CDR3 spells CASSVTGAGGHSETQYF. CDR3 bases: TGTGCCAGCAGCGTAACCGGAGCGGGGGGGCACTCTGAGACCCAGTACTTC.

CDR3 loop: CASSQTGNQPQHF. The CDR3 DNA sequence: TGCGCCAGCAGCCAGACAGGGAATCAGCCCCAGCATTTT. The chain couples TRBV4-1 to TRBJ1-5; 7 bases fit TRBD1. The ends lost 3 bases at V and 4 bases at J; junction bases unmatched: 0. Germline V CDR1 and CDR2: MGHRA, YSYEKL. The CDR3 has 13 residues.

The rearrangement joins TRBV5-6 to TRBJ1-2; 9 bases agree with TRBD1. Germline CDR1 reads SGHDT; CDR2 reads YYEEEE. J lost 4 bases, V lost 4 bases, and 8 bases had no gene match. This CDR3 spans 15 amino acids. DNA of the CDR3: TGTGCCAGCAGCCCCGGGACAGGGAACCTCTATGGCTACACCTTC. Translating gives CASSPGTGNLYGYTF.

V and J are TRBV7-2 and TRBJ1-1; D ambiguous. Germline assignment: CDR1 SGHTA and CDR2 FQGNSA. Trimming took 5 bases from V and 4 from J, leaving 11 bases between them. The CDR3 runs 13 residues. CDR3 coding DNA: TGTGCCAGCAGCCAAGAGGTGGTCACTGAAGCTTTCTTT. Translating it yields CASSQEVVTEAFF.

This rearrangement joins TRBV7-2 to TRBJ2-1; possibly TRBD1 for D (6 bases). The V end lost 3 bases, the J end lost 4 bases, and 13 bases lay between the germline ends. Germline assignment: CDR1 SGHTA and CDR2 FQGNSA. This CDR3 region has 15 residues. CDR3 nucleotides: TGTGCCAGCAGCTTGACCGGGACAAAGTACAATGAGCAGTTCTTC. Amino acids: CASSLTGTKYNEQFF. Combining the CDR3 with reference TRBV7-2 and TRBJ2-1 gives the whole variable domain GAGVSQSPSNKVTEKGKDVELRCDPISGHTALYWYRQSLGQGLEFLIYFQGNSAPDKSGLPSDRFSAERTGGSVSTLTIQRTQQEDSAVYLCASSLTGTKYNEQFFGPGTRLTVL.

The CDR3 sequence: CASSRHRDGYTF. CDR3 in DNA: TGTGCCAGCAGCCGTCACAGGGATGGCTACACCTTC. J is TRBJ1-2 and V is TRBV27, with D possibly TRBD1 on 6 matching bases. The V and J ends lost 6 bases and 6 bases respectively, with 11 bases between them. Germline loops: CDR1 MNHEY, CDR2 SMNVEV (reference sequence). This CDR3 is 12 amino acids long.

The rearrangement joins TRBV4-1 to TRBJ2-1; 11 bases align to TRBD2. This CDR3 contains 16 residues. V lost 6 bases, J lost 7 bases, and 11 bases stayed unmatched. The germline gives CDR1 MGHRA, CDR2 YSYEKL. CDR3 DNA sequence: TGCGCCAGCAGGCCCAAAGGGGCTAGCGGGGGGAATGAGCAGTTCTTC. Translating it yields CASRPKGASGGNEQFF.

This rearrangement joins TRBV6-5 to TRBJ2-6; 8 nucleotides agree with TRBD1. V was pared by 1 base and J by 4 bases, with 3 bases of the junction left unmatched. The CDR3 loop spans 16 amino acids. CDR1 and CDR2 from the germline V gene are MNHEY and SVGAGI. CDR3 sequence: CASSYLTGAGANVLTF. CDR3 nucleotides: TGTGCCAGCAGTTACTTGACAGGGGCCGGGGCCAACGTCCTGACTTTC.

This rearrangement joins TRBV30 to TRBJ2-2; a possible D gene is TRBD1 (6 bases). Germline CDR1 GTSNPN, CDR2 SVGIG (reference sequence). The CDR3 runs 12 residues. Trimming stripped 4 bases from V and 6 bases from J, with 9 bases between. CDR3 in DNA: TGTGCCTGGATCAAGGGGGCCGGGGAGCTGTTTTTT. It yields the protein CAWIKGAGELFF.

The gene calls are TRBV9 and TRBJ1-6, with unresolved D. Trimming shortened V by 0 bases and J by 10 bases, and 14 bases separated the two germline ends. This CDR3 is built from 15 residues. In germline, CDR1 is SGDLS, CDR2 YYNGEE. For the CDR3, the DNA is TGTGCCAGCAGCGTAGAATGGGGAGGCGGATCACCCCTCCACTTT. Encoded protein: CASSVEWGGGSPLHF.

This rearrangement joins TRBV30 to TRBJ2-7; 7 positions match TRBD1. The CDR3 is 14 residues long. V lost 0 bases and J lost 1; bases outside the gene matches: 3. Germline V gene sequence: CDR1 GTSNPN, CDR2 SVGIG (reference sequence). In DNA, the CDR3 is TGTGCCTGGAGTGTAGTGACAGGGTCCTACGAGCAGTACTTC. This gives the protein CAWSVVTGSYEQYF. The complete variable domain, with remaining parts taken from reference TRBV30 and TRBJ2-7, reads SQTIHQWPATLVQPVGSPLSLECTVEGTSNPNLYWYRQAAGRGLQLLFYSVGIGQISSEVPQNLSASRPQDRQFILSSKKLLLSDSGFYLCAWSVVTGSYEQYFGPGTRLTVT.

J is TRBJ1-1 and V is TRBV19; 9 positions agree with TRBD1. V shed 5 bases, J shed 4 bases, and the junction held 5 bases outside the gene matches. The germline V gene encodes CDR1 LNHDA and CDR2 SQIVND (reference sequence). The CDR3 covers 14 residues. The CDR3 region has the DNA TGTGCCAGTAGTGCGGACAGGGGCAGCACTGAAGCTTTCTTT. It codes for CASSADRGSTEAFF.

This rearrangement joins TRBV6-5 to TRBJ2-3; D is unclear. The CDR3 covers 15 residues. V lost 6 bases and J lost 3, with 16 bases in between. Germline V gene sequence: CDR1 MNHEY, CDR2 SVGAGI. The CDR3 sequence is CASSPRRGWTDTQYF. DNA of the CDR3: TGTGCCAGCAGCCCCCGTCGAGGTTGGACAGATACGCAGTATTTT.

The genes are TRBV15 and TRBJ1-1, with D tentatively TRBD1 (5 bases). The CDR3 is 13 residues long. V was shortened by 4 bases and J by 6 bases, with 12 bases between the two germline ends. Germline V lookup: CDR1 LNHNV, CDR2 YYDKDF (reference sequence). The CDR3 region has the DNA TGTGCCACCAGCAAGGCAGGGCGGTCTGAAGCTTTCTTT. Amino acid sequence: CATSKAGRSEAFF. Full variable domain (rest looked up from reference TRBV15 and TRBJ1-1): DAMVIQNPRYQVTQFGKPVTLSCSQTLNHNVMYWYQQKSSQAPKLLFHYYDKDFNNEADTPDNFQSRRPNTSFCFLDIRSPGLGDTAMYLCATSKAGRSEAFFGQGTRLTVV.

V gene TRBV14 combines with J gene TRBJ2-3; 9 bases agree with TRBD2. J was trimmed by 6 bases and V by 0 bases; bases with no gene match: 7. Per the germline V gene, CDR1 is SGHDN and CDR2 is FVKESK. This CDR3 is built from 16 residues. The CDR3 loop is CASSQERAGGRDTQYF. The CDR3 bases are TGTGCCAGCAGCCAAGAGCGAGCGGGGGGCCGGGATACGCAGTATTTT.

V gene TRBV4-3 combines with J gene TRBJ1-5, with D hard to call. This CDR3 region has 15 residues. Between the trimmed V and J ends, which lost 0 bases and 0 bases, there was a span of 6 bases. Germline V gives CDR1 LGHNA, CDR2 YSLEER. In DNA, the CDR3 is TGCGCCAGCAGCCAAGAATTCTCTAGCAATCAGCCCCAGCATTTT. Amino acid sequence: CASSQEFSSNQPQHF.

The gene calls are TRBV5-1 and TRBJ2-1; D is undetermined. V was trimmed by 1 base and J by 8 bases, leaving 10 bases between them. The CDR3 consists of 13 residues. Germline V gene data show CDR1 as SGHRS and CDR2 as YFSETQ. The CDR3 reads CASSLNVRYEQFF. The CDR3 coding sequence is TGCGCCAGCAGCTTGAATGTACGGTATGAGCAGTTCTTC.

This clone was found once. The chain uses TRBV5-4 and TRBJ1-2; TRBD1 is a possible D gene (6 bases). Germline CDR1 SGHNT, CDR2 YYREEE (reference sequence). Trimming pared 5 bases from V and 2 bases from J, leaving 13 bases between. The CDR3 length is 14 residues. CDR3 nucleotides: TGTGCCAGCAGGCCAGGGGTAGACAACTATGGCTACACCTTC. It translates to CASRPGVDNYGYTF. Drawing the rest from reference TRBV5-4 and TRBJ1-2, the complete variable domain is ETGVTQSPTHLIKTRGQQVTLRCSSQSGHNTVSWYQQALGQGPQFIFQYYREEENGRGNFPPRFSGLQFPNYSSELNVNALELDDSALYLCASRPGVDNYGYTFGSGTRLTVV.

V usage is TRBV2 and J usage is TRBJ1-1, with D unresolved. CDR1 and CDR2 from the germline V gene are SNHLY and FYNNEI. The CDR3 has 13 amino acids. The V end lost 0 bases, the J end lost 5 bases, and 7 bases lay between the germline ends. The CDR3: CASSEASGTEAFF. The DNA of the CDR3 is TGTGCCAGCAGTGAAGCATCGGGGACTGAAGCTTTCTTT.

The chain joins TRBV10-3 to TRBJ1-5; D ambiguous. CDR1 and CDR2 from the germline V gene are ENHRY and SYGVKD. Trimming shortened V by 3 bases and J by 4 bases, and 13 bases separated the two germline ends. The CDR3 extends over 15 amino acids. CDR3 protein: CAISDGDTGNQPQHF. CDR3 nucleotide sequence: TGTGCCATCAGTGACGGGGATACTGGGAATCAGCCCCAGCATTTT.

This sequence joins TRBV13 and TRBJ2-2; the match to TRBD2 covers 14 bases. This CDR3 region has 17 residues. After removal of 4 bases from V and 5 bases from J, the junction contained 6 bases not matched to a gene. Germline values: CDR1 PRHDT, CDR2 FYEKMQ (reference sequence). This CDR3 reads CASSSGTSGGATGELFF. The CDR3 DNA reads TGTGCCAGCAGCTCCGGGACTAGCGGGGGAGCTACCGGGGAGCTGTTTTTT.

The V gene is TRBV4-3, the J gene TRBJ1-3; TRBD1 agrees at 7 bases. V was pared by 0 bases and J by 3 bases, with 14 bases of the junction left unmatched. The CDR3 runs to 19 residues. Germline lookup yields CDR1 LGHNA and CDR2 YSLEER. The DNA for the CDR3 is TGCGCCAGCAGCCAAGATCTGTCCACGAGGGGGCTAGGTGGAAACACCATATATTTT. It encodes CASSQDLSTRGLGGNTIYF.

The chain couples TRBV14 to TRBJ1-6, with D unresolved. The V end lost 4 bases, the J end lost 9 bases, and 16 bases lay between the germline ends. The CDR3 covers 15 residues. CDR1 SGHDN and CDR2 FVKESK come from the germline V gene. For the CDR3, the DNA is TGTGCCAGCAGCCCCACCCGGGGTATAGGTTCACCCCTCCACTTT. Protein sequence: CASSPTRGIGSPLHF.

The genes are TRBV5-5 and TRBJ1-6, with D possibly being TRBD1 (5 bases). The CDR3 has 16 residues. V lost 1 base and J lost 7, with 15 bases in between. Germline V gene data show CDR1 as SGHKS and CDR2 as YYEKEE (reference sequence). The chain's CDR3 is CASSLTTSRVNSPLHF. In DNA form, the CDR3 reads TGTGCCAGCAGCTTGACGACGAGCAGGGTCAATTCACCCCTCCACTTT.

As to this clone: Germline and junction disagree at one end, which may indicate a read error. J is TRBJ2-3 and V is TRBV7-7, with D tentatively TRBD1 (6 bases). The CDR3 loop spans 13 amino acids. CDR1 is SSHAT, CDR2 FNYEAQ, per germline (reference sequence). In nucleotides, the CDR3 is TGTGCTAGCAGCGATCCTCAGGGGCATACGCAGTATTTT. Translation: CASSDPQGHTQYF.